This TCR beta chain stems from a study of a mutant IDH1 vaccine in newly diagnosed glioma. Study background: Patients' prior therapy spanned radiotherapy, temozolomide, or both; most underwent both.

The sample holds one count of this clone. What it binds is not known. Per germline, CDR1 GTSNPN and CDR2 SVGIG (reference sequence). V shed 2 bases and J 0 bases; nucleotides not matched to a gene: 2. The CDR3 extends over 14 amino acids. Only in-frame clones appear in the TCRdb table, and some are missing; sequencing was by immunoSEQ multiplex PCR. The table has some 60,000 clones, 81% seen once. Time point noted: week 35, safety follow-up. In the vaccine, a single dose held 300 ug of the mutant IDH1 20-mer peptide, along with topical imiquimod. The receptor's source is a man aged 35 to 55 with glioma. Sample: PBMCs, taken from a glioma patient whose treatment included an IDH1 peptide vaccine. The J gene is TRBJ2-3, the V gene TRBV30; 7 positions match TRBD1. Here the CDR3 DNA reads TGTGCCTGGAGTAGGGACAGTAGCACAGATACGCAGTATTTT. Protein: CAWSRDSSTDTQYF.